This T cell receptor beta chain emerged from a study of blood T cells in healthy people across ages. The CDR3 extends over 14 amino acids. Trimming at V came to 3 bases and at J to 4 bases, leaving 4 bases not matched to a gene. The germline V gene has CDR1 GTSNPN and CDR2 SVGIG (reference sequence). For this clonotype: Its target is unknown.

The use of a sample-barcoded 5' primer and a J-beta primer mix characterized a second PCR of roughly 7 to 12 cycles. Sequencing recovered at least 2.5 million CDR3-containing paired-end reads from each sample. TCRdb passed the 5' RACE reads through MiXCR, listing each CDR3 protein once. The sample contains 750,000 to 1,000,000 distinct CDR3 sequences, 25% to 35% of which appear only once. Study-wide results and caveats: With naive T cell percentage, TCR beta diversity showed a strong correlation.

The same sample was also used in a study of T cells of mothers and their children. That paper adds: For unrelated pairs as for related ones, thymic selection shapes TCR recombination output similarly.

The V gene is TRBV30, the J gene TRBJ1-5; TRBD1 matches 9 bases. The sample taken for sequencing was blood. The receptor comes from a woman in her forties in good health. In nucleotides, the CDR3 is TGTGCCTGGAGGACCGGGACAGGGAATCAGCCCCAGCATTTT. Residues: CAWRTGTGNQPQHF.